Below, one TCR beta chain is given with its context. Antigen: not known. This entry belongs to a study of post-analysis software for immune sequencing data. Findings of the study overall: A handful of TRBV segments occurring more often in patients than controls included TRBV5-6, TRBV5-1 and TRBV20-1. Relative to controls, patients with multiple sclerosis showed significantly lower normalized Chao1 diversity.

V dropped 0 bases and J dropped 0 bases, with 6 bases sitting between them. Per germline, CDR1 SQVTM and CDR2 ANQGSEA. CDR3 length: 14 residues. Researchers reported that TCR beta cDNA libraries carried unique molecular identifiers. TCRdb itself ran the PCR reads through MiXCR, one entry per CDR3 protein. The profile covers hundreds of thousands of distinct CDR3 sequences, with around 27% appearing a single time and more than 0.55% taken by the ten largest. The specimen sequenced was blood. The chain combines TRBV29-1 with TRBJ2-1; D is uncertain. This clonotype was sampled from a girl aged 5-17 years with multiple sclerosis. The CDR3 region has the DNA TGCAGCGTTGAAGATCAGAGCTCCTACAATGAGCAGTTCTTC. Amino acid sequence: CSVEDQSSYNEQFF.